A single sample gave rise to the 25 T cell receptor beta chains below, sequenced in a study of cytomegalovirus exposure and HLA in healthy donors. The PCR had 60 Vbeta and 13 Jbeta primers. Sequenced by immunoSEQ multiplex PCR; TCRdb stores in-frame clones only, minus some. The sample has approximately 83,000 clones, more than 70% seen once. The sample taken for sequencing was PBMCs. The receptors come from a man aged 18 to 29 in good health and CMV-seronegative.

The CDR3 DNA reads TGTGCCAGCAGTATCCTCGGGGGGTACGAGCAGTACTTC. The encoded protein is CASSILGGYEQYF. The chain combines TRBV6-5 with TRBJ2-7, with 7 bases identical to TRBD2. The V segment lost 5 bases and the J segment 4 bases; nucleotides outside the gene matches: 5. Germline V gives CDR1 MNHEY, CDR2 SVGAGI. This CDR3 is built from 13 residues.

CDR3 bases: TGTGCCAGTAGCCCGGTGGGGCAGACTAATGAAAAACTGTTTTTT. Amino acids: CASSPVGQTNEKLFF. The chain uses TRBV19 and TRBJ1-4, with a weak D call TRBD1 (5 bases). Per germline, CDR1 LNHDA and CDR2 SQIVND (reference sequence). There are 15 residues in the CDR3. The ends were cut back, 6 bases at V and 2 bases at J, with 13 bases in the middle.

This chain connects TRBV11-2 to TRBJ1-1; the match to TRBD1 covers 7 bases. Germline trimming cut 4 bases from V and 3 bases from J; bases unmatched to any gene: 2. Looked up from germline, CDR1 is SGHAT and CDR2 is FQNNGV. This CDR3 has 13 amino acids. The DNA of the CDR3 is TGTGCCAGCAGCTCCCAGGGGGACACTGAAGCTTTCTTT. The encoded protein is CASSSQGDTEAFF.

The chain recombines TRBV13 with TRBJ2-2; possible D gene TRBD1, 5 bases. The V and J ends lost 5 bases and 5 bases respectively, with 9 bases between them. Germline V gene data show CDR1 as PRHDT and CDR2 as FYEKMQ (reference sequence). CDR3 length: 13 amino acids. The CDR3 loop is CASSAYRTGELFF. Here the CDR3 DNA reads TGTGCCAGCAGCGCCTACAGGACCGGGGAGCTGTTTTTT.

This clone was observed a handful of times. V gene TRBV12-5 combines with J gene TRBJ1-1; D is undetermined. This CDR3 is 16 amino acids long. V lost 0 bases, J lost 0 bases, and 11 bases lay in between. Germline V gives CDR1 LGHNT, CDR2 FRNRAP. The DNA of the CDR3 is TGTGCTAGTGGTTTGGTATTGGGCCGGATGAACACTGAAGCTTTCTTT. Amino acid sequence: CASGLVLGRMNTEAFF.

The chain recombines TRBV27 with TRBJ2-5; 10 nucleotides match TRBD2. Germline V gives CDR1 MNHEY, CDR2 SMNVEV (reference sequence). The CDR3 is 15 amino acids. V gave up 2 bases and J gave up 4 bases; unmatched junction bases: 4. The CDR3, as DNA: TGTGCCAGCAGTTTAAACCTAGCGGGGGTAGAGACCCAGTACTTC. Translation: CASSLNLAGVETQYF.

This chain links TRBV5-1 with TRBJ2-1; D may be TRBD1 (6 bases). Trimming removed 6 bases from V and 0 bases from J, with 10 bases in between. The CDR3 is made up of 14 amino acids. Germline V gene lookup returns CDR1 SGHRS and CDR2 YFSETQ. In nucleotides, the CDR3 is TGCGCCAGCAACGCGGACAGCTCCTACAATGAGCAGTTCTTC. This translates into CASNADSSYNEQFF.

Only a few counts were recorded for this clone. V is TRBV5-6 and J is TRBJ1-1, with 8 bases aligning to TRBD1. Per germline, CDR1 SGHDT and CDR2 YYEEEE. CDR3 length equals 17 residues. J was trimmed by 4 bases and V by 3 bases; bases with no gene match: 14. The CDR3 spells CASSSRGAAGGGTEAFF. CDR3 coding DNA: TGTGCCAGCAGCTCTCGGGGAGCGGCAGGGGGCGGCACTGAAGCTTTCTTT.

The chain couples TRBV6-1 to TRBJ2-1, with 9 bases identical to TRBD1. Germline V lookup: CDR1 MNHNS, CDR2 SASEGT. This CDR3 contains 14 residues. After removal of 4 bases from V and 7 bases from J, the junction contained 5 bases not matched to a gene. CDR3 coding DNA: TGTGCCAGCAGTGGGGGACAGGGAATGAATGAGCAGTTCTTC. Protein: CASSGGQGMNEQFF.

The V and J genes are TRBV6-1 and TRBJ1-2; D is unresolved. The CDR3 is made up of 13 amino acids. The germline V gene has CDR1 MNHNS and CDR2 SASEGT. The V gene lost 8 bases and the J gene lost 1 base, with 11 bases spanning the gap. In nucleotides, the CDR3 is TGTGCCAGCCTGATGGGCAGTAACTATGGCTACACCTTC. It yields the protein CASLMGSNYGYTF.

V usage is TRBV5-7 and J usage is TRBJ2-7; 11 nucleotides agree with TRBD2. TRBV5-7 is classed as an ORF, of uncertain function. The CDR3 length is 16 residues. V was clipped by 1 base and J by 6 bases; unmatched bases: 9. The CDR3 DNA reads TGTGCCAGCAGCTTGTATAGCGGGGGGGCCTGGGGCGAGCAGTACTTC. Amino acid sequence: CASSLYSGGAWGEQYF.

The rearrangement uses TRBV5-8 and TRBJ1-3; TRBD1 matches at 7 bases. The J segment lost 0 bases and the V segment lost 7 bases, leaving 4 bases of the junction unmatched. CDR1 is SGHTS and CDR2 is YDEGEE in the germline V gene. CDR3 length: 14 amino acids. The CDR3 loop reads CASRQGISGNTIYF. The CDR3 nucleotides are TGTGCCAGCCGACAGGGAATCTCTGGAAACACCATATATTTT.

The table lists this clone with a few counts. This sequence joins TRBV6-5 and TRBJ2-7; tentative D call: TRBD2 (5 bases). Germline-derived CDR1 and CDR2 are MNHEY and SVGAGI. This CDR3 is built from 12 residues. V shed 2 bases and J shed 6 bases, with 8 bases lying between them. The CDR3 bases are TGTGCCAGCAGTTACGCCGAGGGCGAGCAGTACTTC. It encodes CASSYAEGEQYF.

This rearrangement joins TRBV29-1 to TRBJ1-1, with D maybe TRBD1 (5 bases). Germline CDR1 is SQVTM and CDR2 is ANQGSEA. V lost 4 bases, J lost 0 bases, and 15 bases lay in between. The CDR3 loop spans 15 amino acids. CDR3 nucleotide sequence: TGCAGCGTTGGGGGCGACAGTTTTTTGAACACTGAAGCTTTCTTT. Its protein is CSVGGDSFLNTEAFF. Full variable domain (outside the CDR3, taken from reference TRBV29-1 and TRBJ1-1): SAVISQKPSRDICQRGTSLTIQCQVDSQVTMMFWYRQQPGQSLTLIATANQGSEATYESGFVIDKFPISRPNLTFSTLTVSNMSPEDSSIYLCSVGGDSFLNTEAFFGQGTRLTVV.

The rearrangement links TRBV18 to TRBJ2-5, with 8 positions matching TRBD1. Germline V gene sequence: CDR1 KGHSH, CDR2 LQKENI. The CDR3 is made up of 18 amino acids. The junction had 13 bases not matched to a gene; V was cut back by 2 bases and J by 2 bases. The CDR3, as DNA: TGTGCCAGCTCACCAACGGGGCCAGGGGGCGGAAGTCAAGAGACCCAGTACTTC. Its protein is CASSPTGPGGGSQETQYF.

This chain connects TRBV6-5 to TRBJ1-5, with 7 bases aligning to TRBD1. The V gene's germline CDR1 is MNHEY and CDR2 SVGAGI. V gave up 0 bases and J gave up 4 bases; unmatched junction bases: 3. This CDR3 region has 15 residues. The CDR3 sequence: CASSYSGRGNQPQHF. The CDR3 region has the DNA TGTGCCAGCAGTTACTCAGGCAGGGGGAATCAGCCCCAGCATTTT.

J is TRBJ1-5 and V is TRBV5-1; perhaps TRBD1 as D (5 bases). V lost 0 bases to trimming and J lost 7 bases, with 11 bases between them. CDR1 and CDR2 from the germline V gene are SGHRS and YFSETQ. The length of the CDR3 is 14 residues. CDR3 amino acids: CASSLAGGTQPQHF. The CDR3 DNA is TGCGCCAGCAGCTTGGCCGGGGGGACCCAGCCCCAGCATTTT.

The gene calls are TRBV6-5 and TRBJ2-7; D remains ambiguous. The CDR3 consists of 14 residues. Germline V gives CDR1 MNHEY, CDR2 SVGAGI. V gave up 1 base and J gave up 0 bases, with 7 bases separating them. The CDR3 spells CASSYYLSSYEQYF. The CDR3 nucleotides are TGTGCCAGCAGTTACTACCTGAGCTCCTACGAGCAGTACTTC.

V usage is TRBV4-1 and J usage is TRBJ2-7; maybe TRBD2 (6 bases). CDR1 is MGHRA, CDR2 YSYEKL, per germline. This CDR3 is 16 amino acids long. Trimming stripped 3 bases from V and 2 bases from J, with 17 bases between. CDR3 sequence: CASSQASGVPTYEQYF. The CDR3 coding sequence is TGCGCCAGCAGCCAGGCTTCGGGGGTCCCCACCTACGAGCAGTACTTC.

The V gene is TRBV19, the J gene TRBJ2-6, with 7 bases that match TRBD1. The CDR3 runs 17 residues. Losses at the gene ends were 5 bases for V and 0 bases for J; bases not matched to a gene: 7. Germline CDR1 and CDR2: LNHDA and SQIVND (reference sequence). The CDR3 loop reads CASSYRTGNSGANVLTF. DNA for the CDR3: TGTGCCAGTAGTTATCGGACAGGTAACTCTGGGGCCAACGTCCTGACTTTC.

This rearrangement joins TRBV9 to TRBJ2-6, with 9 positions matching TRBD1. Germline CDR1 and CDR2: SGDLS and YYNGEE. The CDR3 totals 17 residues. J was trimmed by 1 base and V by 6 bases; bases with no gene match: 8. CDR3 protein: CASTLGQGPSGANVLTF. The CDR3 DNA follows: TGTGCCAGCACGCTGGGACAGGGCCCGTCTGGGGCCAACGTCCTGACTTTC.

The chain has TRBV15 and TRBJ1-3, with D tentatively TRBD1 (5 bases). This CDR3 is built from 15 residues. The germline CDR1 and CDR2 sequences are LNHNV and YYDKDF (reference sequence). With 3 bases removed from V and 1 base from J, the gap between germline ends came to 10 bases. CDR3 sequence: CATSSSGGSGNTIYF. The CDR3 nucleotides read TGTGCCACCAGCAGCTCCGGGGGGTCTGGAAACACCATATATTTT.

The genes are TRBV6-5 and TRBJ2-3; 7 nucleotides align to TRBD1. This CDR3 region has 13 residues. In germline, CDR1 is MNHEY, CDR2 SVGAGI. V was clipped by 7 bases and J by 3 bases; unmatched bases: 4. The CDR3 nucleotides are TGTGCCAGCAATCACAGGGGAACAGATACGCAGTATTTT. Encoded protein: CASNHRGTDTQYF.

The chain has TRBV2 and TRBJ1-1; D unclear. The CDR3 loop spans 13 amino acids. The ends were cut back, 3 bases at V and 0 bases at J, with 5 bases in the middle. CDR1 SNHLY and CDR2 FYNNEI come from the germline V gene. CDR3 nucleotide sequence: TGTGCCAGCAGTGATGACATGAACACTGAAGCTTTCTTT. Protein product: CASSDDMNTEAFF. Full variable domain (remainder filled in from reference TRBV2 and TRBJ1-1): EPEVTQTPSHQVTQMGQEVILRCVPISNHLYFYWYRQILGQKVEFLVSFYNNEISEKSEIFDDQFSVERPDGSNFTLKIRSTKLEDSAMYFCASSDDMNTEAFFGQGTRLTVV.

V and J are TRBV11-3 and TRBJ2-5, with TRBD1 matching 8 bases. V shed 6 bases and J 5 bases; nucleotides not matched to a gene: 11. Germline V gene lookup returns CDR1 SGHNT and CDR2 YENEEA. This CDR3 has 15 amino acids. CDR3 DNA: TGTGCCAGCAGTTATCTACGGACAGGGAAGGAGACCCAGTACTTC. Its translation: CASSYLRTGKETQYF.